This entry concerns a single T cell receptor beta chain. Its antigen is not identified. The data were obtained in a study of CD4+ T cells in melanoma. Study-level findings and limits: A reported correlation linked neoantigen-specific CD4+ T cells to CD8+, macrophage and B cell function.

Data came from immunoSEQ multiplex PCR; TCRdb stores just in-frame clones and leaves some out. The table records over 130,000 clones, over 90% of them present only once. CDR1 and CDR2 from the germline V gene are SGHRS and YFSETQ. The V gene lost 5 bases and the J gene lost 3 bases, with 21 bases spanning the gap. The CDR3 is made up of 16 amino acids. The chain combines TRBV5-1 with TRBJ2-7; D is undetermined. The sequence derives from a human donor with melanoma. CDR3 protein: CASSNSGSRGGYEQYF. CDR3 DNA: TGCGCCAGCAGTAATTCGGGCAGTCGTGGCGGCTACGAGCAGTACTTC.